The T cell receptor (beta chain) under discussion was sequenced for a study of blood T cell repertoires in COVID-19. In the study overall: Researchers got acute and convalescent COVID-19 samples from the United States, Italy and Spain.

As originally analysed: Scientists estimated how many nucleated cells there were by amplifying reference gene primers. The protocol was immunoSEQ multiplex PCR, while the TCRdb copy is restricted to in-frame clones and leaves out a portion. V and J calls and clone size are those listed in that table; D and trimming were worked out from the DNA. The sample includes about 200,000 clones, 70% to 85% of them seen just once. V lost 1 base, J lost 9 bases, and 11 bases stayed unmatched. Germline CDR1 LGHDT, CDR2 YNNKEL (reference sequence). The CDR3 consists of 16 residues. Sample: peripheral blood. The TCR originated in a man in his forties or fifties with active or convalescent COVID-19. V is TRBV3-1 (or the pseudogene TRBV3-2) and J is TRBJ2-7; 11 bases are a match to TRBD2. For the CDR3, the DNA is TGTGCCAGCAGCCAAGGGAGGGGACTAGCGGAGGCAGGGCAGTACTTC. Amino acids: CASSQGRGLAEAGQYF.